The 23 T cell receptor beta chains below come from one sample, sequenced in a study of blood T cell repertoires in COVID-19. Generated by immunoSEQ multiplex PCR, the TCRdb table keeps only in-frame clones and is missing some. The sample has 200,000 to 300,000 clones; around 83% are singletons. Sequencing was carried out using peripheral blood. These receptors were obtained from a woman between 55 and 75 years old with active or convalescent COVID-19.

This sequence joins TRBV30 and TRBJ2-1; 7 nucleotides agree with TRBD2. The CDR3 length is 15 residues. V lost 3 bases, J lost 2 bases, and 7 bases stayed unmatched. The germline gives CDR1 GTSNPN, CDR2 SVGIG (reference sequence). The CDR3 sequence is CAWSVGLTAYNEQFF. In nucleotides, the CDR3 is TGTGCCTGGAGCGTGGGACTAACTGCCTACAATGAGCAGTTCTTC.

This chain connects TRBV11-3 to TRBJ2-7; D unresolved. CDR1 and CDR2 from the germline V gene are SGHNT and YENEEA. CDR3 size: 14 residues. V was trimmed by 1 base and J by 1 base, leaving 8 bases between them. This chain's CDR3 is CASSLGPRSYEQYF. In nucleotides, the CDR3 is TGTGCCAGCAGCTTAGGCCCCAGATCCTACGAGCAGTACTTC.

The chain has TRBV27 and TRBJ1-1; D is ambiguous. Germline V CDR1 and CDR2: MNHEY, SMNVEV (reference sequence). The V end was cut by 3 bases, the J end by 1 base, with 12 bases between. CDR3 size: 15 residues. CDR3 DNA: TGTGCCAGCAGTTTTTCTATTCGGTCGAACACTGAAGCTTTCTTT. This encodes CASSFSIRSNTEAFF.

The chain combines TRBV10-2 with TRBJ2-7; 7 bases align to TRBD1. Unmatched junction bases numbered 1, after V lost 4 bases and J lost 1 base. The CDR3 has 13 amino acids. Germline assignment: CDR1 WSHSY and CDR2 SAAADI. The CDR3 reads CASSVTGSYEQYF. The CDR3 DNA reads TGCGCCAGCAGTGTGACAGGGTCCTACGAGCAGTACTTC.

The J gene is TRBJ2-6, the V gene TRBV5-1; weak D call: TRBD2 (5 bases). The CDR3 covers 15 residues. Trimming shortened V by 4 bases and J by 1 base, and 9 bases separated the two germline ends. Germline V gene sequence: CDR1 SGHRS, CDR2 YFSETQ. In nucleotides, the CDR3 is TGCGCCAGCAGCGCGACGGGGTCTGGGGCCAACGTCCTGACTTTC. This translates into CASSATGSGANVLTF.

This CDR3 is CASSPRHLYEQYF. CDR3 nucleotides: TGTGCCAGCAGTCCACGACACCTCTACGAGCAGTACTTC. The V gene is TRBV12-3 or TRBV12-4, the J gene TRBJ2-7, with D uncertain. V dropped 5 bases and J dropped 3 bases, with 11 bases sitting between them. CDR3 length equals 13 residues.

A single count supports this clone. This chain uses TRBV5-1 with TRBJ2-6; D unresolved. This CDR3 has 14 amino acids. CDR1 SGHRS and CDR2 YFSETQ come from the germline V gene. With 6 bases removed from V and 0 bases from J, the gap between germline ends came to 7 bases. The CDR3 coding sequence is TGCGCCAGCACCCCGGTCTCTGGGGCCAACGTCCTGACTTTC. As protein: CASTPVSGANVLTF. The full variable domain, its missing parts supplied by reference TRBV5-1 and TRBJ2-6, is KAGVTQTPRYLIKTRGQQVTLSCSPISGHRSVSWYQQTPGQGLQFLFEYFSETQRNKGNFPGRFSGRQFSNSRSEMNVSTLELGDSALYLCASTPVSGANVLTFGAGSRLTVL.

The V gene is TRBV7-8, the J gene TRBJ2-5, with 7 bases fitting TRBD1. V shed 5 bases and J 7 bases; nucleotides not matched to a gene: 7. Germline loops: CDR1 SGHVS, CDR2 FQNEAQ. This CDR3 comprises 13 residues. The CDR3 is CASSGGQGVTQYF. Here the CDR3 DNA reads TGTGCCAGCAGCGGAGGCCAGGGGGTGACCCAGTACTTC. Variable domain in full (rest from reference TRBV7-8 and TRBJ2-5): GAGVSQSPRYKVAKRGQDVALRCDPISGHVSLFWYQQALGQGPEFLTYFQNEAQLDKSGLPSDRFFAERPEGSVSTLKIQRTQQEDSAVYLCASSGGQGVTQYFGPGTRLLVL.

V gene TRBV14 combines with J gene TRBJ1-1, with TRBD1 identical over 7 bases. The CDR3 runs to 16 residues. The ends lost 10 bases at V and 0 bases at J; junction bases unmatched: 14. Germline CDR1 SGHDN, CDR2 FVKESK. The CDR3 coding sequence is TGTGCCAAATCTACAGGGGCTCGGGGTATGAACACTGAAGCTTTCTTT. Amino acids: CAKSTGARGMNTEAFF.

This chain links TRBV27 with TRBJ1-1, with D maybe TRBD1 (5 bases). V was clipped by 5 bases and J by 7 bases, with 11 bases between them. CDR1 and CDR2 from the germline V gene are MNHEY and SMNVEV (reference sequence). This CDR3 is 12 amino acids long. The CDR3 coding sequence is TGTGCCAGCAGTCCCCAGGGAGGTGAAGCTTTCTTT. Protein product: CASSPQGGEAFF.

The V and J genes are TRBV30 and TRBJ2-1; D perhaps matches TRBD1 (8 bases). Deletions cut 3 bases from V and 10 bases from J, with 22 bases between. CDR3 length: 15 residues. The germline gives CDR1 GTSNPN, CDR2 SVGIG (reference sequence). The CDR3 DNA is TGTGCCTGGAGACCAGTCACAGGGGGAGGGACCGAGCAGTTCTTC. Its protein product is CAWRPVTGGGTEQFF.

V gene TRBV19 combines with J gene TRBJ2-7; TRBD1 matches at 8 bases. Looked up from germline, CDR1 is LNHDA and CDR2 is SQIVND (reference sequence). The CDR3 has 13 residues. The J segment lost 1 base and the V segment lost 5 bases, leaving 1 base of the junction unmatched. This CDR3 reads CASSWTGSYEQYF. DNA of the CDR3: TGTGCCAGTAGTTGGACAGGGTCCTACGAGCAGTACTTC.

This clone was seen only a few times. The chain uses TRBV10-3 and TRBJ2-7, with D maybe TRBD1 (6 bases). The CDR3 runs to 12 residues. CDR1 ENHRY and CDR2 SYGVKD come from the germline V gene. V lost 6 bases and J 5 bases, leaving 11 bases between the germline ends. The CDR3 nucleotides are TGTGCCATCAGGGAAGGGACAAACGAGCAGTACTTC. Translated, it gives CAIREGTNEQYF.

The genes are TRBV3-1 (or the pseudogene TRBV3-2) and TRBJ1-5; 8 bases line up with TRBD1. V lost 4 bases, J lost 7 bases, and 6 bases stayed unmatched. CDR1 is LGHDT, CDR2 YNNKEL, per germline (reference sequence). This CDR3 contains 14 residues. CDR3 residues: CASSRAGGQQPQHF. Here the CDR3 DNA reads TGTGCCAGCAGCCGGGCAGGGGGCCAACAGCCCCAGCATTTT.

The chain carries TRBV5-1 and TRBJ2-3; D gene ambiguous. This CDR3 comprises 14 residues. V lost 6 bases, J lost 0 bases, and 11 bases lay in between. Germline CDR1 and CDR2: SGHRS and YFSETQ. In nucleotides, the CDR3 is TGCGCCAGCATTGCCAGGCCTAGCACAGATACGCAGTATTTT. Its translation: CASIARPSTDTQYF.

J is TRBJ1-1 and V is TRBV10-3; 7 positions match TRBD1. The CDR3 length is 15 residues. Germline V lookup: CDR1 ENHRY, CDR2 SYGVKD. The trim removed 5 bases at V and 0 bases at J, leaving 6 bases unmatched. The CDR3 here is CAISPNRGVNTEAFF. The DNA of the CDR3 is TGTGCCATCAGTCCCAACAGGGGCGTGAACACTGAAGCTTTCTTT.

This chain connects TRBV18 to TRBJ1-4; TRBD1 aligns across 9 bases. This CDR3 is built from 17 residues. Per the germline V gene, CDR1 is KGHSH and CDR2 is LQKENI. Trimming took 3 bases from V and 5 from J; bases not matched to a gene: 10. CDR3 sequence: CASSPLSTGGQNEKLFF. Here the CDR3 DNA reads TGTGCCAGCTCACCCCTTTCGACAGGGGGGCAGAATGAAAAACTGTTTTTT.

The rearrangement joins TRBV5-1 to TRBJ2-2, with 7 bases lining up with TRBD2. CDR1 SGHRS and CDR2 YFSETQ come from the germline V gene. V was clipped by 0 bases and J by 5 bases; unmatched bases: 4. The CDR3 is 15 residues long. The CDR3 is CASSLEGRGTGELFF. DNA of the CDR3: TGCGCCAGCAGCTTGGAGGGGCGGGGGACCGGGGAGCTGTTTTTT.

This clone was counted a single time. Written as DNA, the CDR3 is TGTGCCAGTAGTGACCGGGACAGAGATTATGGCTACACCTTC. This encodes CASSDRDRDYGYTF. The J gene is TRBJ1-2, the V gene TRBV19; 7 bases agree with TRBD1. The germline CDR1 and CDR2 sequences are LNHDA and SQIVND (reference sequence). V shed 5 bases, J shed 5 bases, and the junction held 8 bases outside the gene matches. The CDR3 has 14 amino acids. Supplemented by reference TRBV19 and TRBJ1-2, the full variable domain reads DGGITQSPKYLFRKEGQNVTLSCEQNLNHDAMYWYRQDPGQGLRLIYYSQIVNDFQKGDIAEGYSVSREKKESFPLTVTSAQKNPTAFYLCASSDRDRDYGYTFGSGTRLTVV.

The genes are TRBV5-6 and TRBJ2-1, with 7 bases lining up with TRBD1. Germline CDR1 SGHDT, CDR2 YYEEEE. This CDR3 contains 13 residues. J was trimmed by 7 bases and V by 3 bases; bases with no gene match: 4. DNA for the CDR3: TGTGCCAGCAGCTCGGGGACAGTTAATGAGCAGTTCTTC. This sequence encodes CASSSGTVNEQFF.

This clone was detected only once. This chain joins TRBV6-5 and TRBJ2-7; 10 bases align to TRBD1. The germline V gene encodes CDR1 MNHEY and CDR2 SVGAGI. The CDR3 spans 14 residues. With 10 bases clipped from V and 4 bases from J, the junction kept 10 bases outside the gene matches. The CDR3 nucleotides are TGTGCCACCAGAGACGGGACAGGGGCGTACGAGCAGTACTTC. Translating gives CATRDGTGAYEQYF.

Here the CDR3 DNA reads TGCGCCAGCAGCCCTCGACAGGGTCTGGGCTCACCCCTCCACTTT. Its protein product is CASSPRQGLGSPLHF. V usage is TRBV5-1 and J usage is TRBJ1-6; TRBD1 matches at 7 bases. The CDR3 is 15 amino acids. J was trimmed by 10 bases and V by 4 bases; bases with no gene match: 11. In germline, CDR1 is SGHRS, CDR2 YFSETQ.

The chain has TRBV18 and TRBJ2-3; 9 nucleotides match TRBD2. Germline CDR1 is KGHSH and CDR2 is LQKENI. This CDR3 region has 16 residues. The junction had 7 bases not matched to a gene; V was cut back by 0 bases and J by 6 bases. The CDR3 sequence is CASSPPVSGGSDTQYF. The DNA for the CDR3 is TGTGCCAGCTCACCACCGGTTAGCGGGGGATCGGATACGCAGTATTTT.